A single sample is the source of the 3 T cell receptor beta chains below, sequenced in a study of CD8 T cells in ankylosing spondylitis. TCRdb ran MiXCR on the 5' RACE reads and lists one entry per CDR3 protein. The data hold over 400,000 distinct CDR3 sequences, with roughly 27% observed a single time. Antigens of these TCRs are unknown. Study-level points and caveats: The study identified a TCR beta motif of roughly eight highly homologous variants that appeared characteristic of ankylosing spondylitis blood.

The sample taken for sequencing was blood, either unsorted or a sorted T cell fraction (not recorded which). The receptors stem from a male donor with ankylosing spondylitis.

This chain uses TRBV7-8 with TRBJ1-1, with TRBD1 identical over 7 bases. The CDR3 extends over 15 amino acids. The germline V gene has CDR1 SGHVS and CDR2 FQNEAQ. V gave up 1 base and J gave up 4 bases; unmatched junction bases: 6. In DNA form, the CDR3 reads TGTGCCAGCAGCTTAGTTGGCAGGGGGAGCACTGAAGCTTTCTTT. Protein: CASSLVGRGSTEAFF. Drawing the rest from reference TRBV7-8 and TRBJ1-1, the complete variable domain is GAGVSQSPRYKVAKRGQDVALRCDPISGHVSLFWYQQALGQGPEFLTYFQNEAQLDKSGLPSDRFFAERPEGSVSTLKIQRTQQEDSAVYLCASSLVGRGSTEAFFGQGTRLTVV.

The chain recombines TRBV11-2 with TRBJ2-5; D is unclear. The CDR3 runs to 14 residues. Germline-derived CDR1 and CDR2 are SGHAT and FQNNGV. The V end was cut by 3 bases, the J end by 0 bases, with 8 bases between. The CDR3 region has the DNA TGTGCCAGCAGCTTGAATACCTACCAAGAGACCCAGTACTTC. As protein: CASSLNTYQETQYF.

The chain employs TRBV27 and TRBJ2-1; 14 bases fit TRBD2. This CDR3 has 17 residues. CDR1 is MNHEY and CDR2 is SMNVEV in the germline V gene (reference sequence). With 4 bases clipped from V and 4 bases from J, the junction kept 6 bases outside the gene matches. The CDR3 loop is CASSSGRTSGRYNEQFF. Written as DNA, the CDR3 is TGTGCCAGCAGTTCGGGACGGACTAGCGGGAGGTACAATGAGCAGTTCTTC.